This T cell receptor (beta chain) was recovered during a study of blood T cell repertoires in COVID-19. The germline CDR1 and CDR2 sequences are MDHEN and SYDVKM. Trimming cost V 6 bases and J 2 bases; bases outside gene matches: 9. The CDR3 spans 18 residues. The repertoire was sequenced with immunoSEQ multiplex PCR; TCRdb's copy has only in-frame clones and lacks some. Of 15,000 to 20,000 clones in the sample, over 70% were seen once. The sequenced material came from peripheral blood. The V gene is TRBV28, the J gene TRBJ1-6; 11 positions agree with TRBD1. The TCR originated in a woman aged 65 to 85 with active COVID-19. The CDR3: CASRPWPGQGAYNSPLHF. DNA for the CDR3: TGTGCCAGCAGACCATGGCCGGGACAGGGGGCCTATAATTCACCCCTCCACTTT.